This T cell receptor beta chain comes out of a study of early T cells in non-severe SARS-CoV-2 infection (dated by TCRdb to the early 2020s). About the investigation overall: Because TCR sequencing relied on bulk RNA taken from unsorted whole blood, pairing of alpha and beta chains was not possible. The study at large found these results: VDJdb matching was skewed toward anti-spike CD8 responses and likely underestimated virus-specific expansions by missing private and CD4 specificities.

Set within a cohort of healthcare workers in London, UK, this nested case-control study involved weekly PCR testing of nasopharyngeal swabs along with blood sampling. Healthcare workers were enrolled in the week of the UK lockdown, from 23 to 31 March 2020, and were followed every week for up to roughly 15 weeks. V trim: 4 bases; J trim: 5 bases; unmatched bases: 11. The CDR3 starts with the cysteine, ends with the phenylalanine, and has 17 residues. Only the CDR3 region is kept as DNA, spanning 51 bases read in frame from base 1. Preparation of the library involved 5' RACE. TCRdb records NextSeq 500 as the sequencer. The TCR library protocol attached unique molecular identifiers to individual cDNA molecules to correct for sequencing error and PCR bias. Both TCR alpha and beta chains were sequenced, and tight co-correlation was observed between alpha and beta sequence abundances in each sample. The original methods were these. V gene, J gene and CDR3 annotation of TCR sequences was performed with Decombinator V4. TCRs were defined as expanded if a significant change between any two time points was detected under a Poisson model with p below 0.0001. TCR abundances were normalised to the total number of TCRs sequenced per sample and expressed as counts per million. TRAV1-2 paired with TRAJ12, TRAJ20 or TRAJ33 defined MAIT TCRs, while TRAV10 paired with TRAJ18 defined iNKT TCRs. VDJdb, accessed 1 November 2021, was searched for CMV, EBV and SARS-CoV-2 annotated TCRs, excluding TCRs annotated for multiple antigens. TCRdb redid the processing of the public reads, applying fastp at Q25 and MiXCR, and retained in-frame beta chains. Each CDR3 protein appears once, grouped with its most common genes and DNA. The V and J calls and clone size are TCRdb's, not the authors'. The sample data list about 76,000 distinct CDR3 sequences, and approximately 12% of these were observed just once. The ten largest clonotypes hold roughly 3.1% of the sample.

Comment on this clonotype: Its antigen has not been determined. No base-level quality is on record; no much larger clone is a single base apart.

Sequencing was carried out using whole blood. This receptor chain uses TRBV12-3 or TRBV12-4 and TRBJ1-4, with 9 junctional bases fitting TRBD1. The receptor comes from an adult who was a healthcare worker with PCR-confirmed SARS-CoV-2 infection or an uninfected control (not recorded which). The DNA sequence is as follows: TGTGCCAGCAGTTACTCAGGGACAGGGCTGAGAAATGAAAAACTGTTTTTT. Its translation is CASSYSGTGLRNEKLFF.